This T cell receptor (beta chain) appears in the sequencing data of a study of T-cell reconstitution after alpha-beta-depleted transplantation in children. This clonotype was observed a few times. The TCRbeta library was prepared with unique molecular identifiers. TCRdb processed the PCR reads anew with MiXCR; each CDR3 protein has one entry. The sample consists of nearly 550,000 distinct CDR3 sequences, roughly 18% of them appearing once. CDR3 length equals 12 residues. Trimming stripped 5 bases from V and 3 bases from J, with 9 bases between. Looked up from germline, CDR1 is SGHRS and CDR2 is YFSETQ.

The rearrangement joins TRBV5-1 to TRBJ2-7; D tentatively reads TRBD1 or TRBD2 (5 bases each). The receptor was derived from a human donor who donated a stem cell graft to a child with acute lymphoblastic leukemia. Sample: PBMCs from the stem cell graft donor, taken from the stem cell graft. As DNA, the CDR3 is TGCGCCAGCAGGGGGGAGAACTACGAGCAGTACTTC. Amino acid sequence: CASRGENYEQYF.